One T cell receptor beta chain is described in this entry. Its target is unknown. This specimen belongs to a study of cytomegalovirus exposure and HLA in healthy donors. Study-level results: An analysis done earlier found most TCR beta V segments productive about 87% or about 30% of the time.

Researchers ran the PCR with 60 Vbeta and 13 Jbeta primers. The data were produced by immunoSEQ multiplex PCR, yet TCRdb's version contains in-frame clones alone and is incomplete. The sample holds some 190,000 clones, around 90% seen once. The TCR comes from a boy aged 2 to 10 in good health and CMV-seronegative. The material sequenced was PBMCs.

CDR3 coding DNA: TGTGCCAGCAGCCAAGGGATTTTGGCGGGAGATTGGGTTGAGCAGTTCTTC. Amino acid sequence: CASSQGILAGDWVEQFF. This rearrangement joins TRBV7-9 to TRBJ2-1; 7 bases fit TRBD2. Trimming cost V 5 bases and J 9 bases; bases outside gene matches: 19. The CDR3 is 17 residues long. CDR1 and CDR2 from the germline V gene are SEHNR and FQNEAQ (reference sequence). The full variable domain, completed using reference TRBV7-9 and TRBJ2-1, is DTGVSQNPRHKITKRGQNVTFRCDPISEHNRLYWYRQTLGQGPEFLTYFQNEAQLEKSRLLSDRFSAERPKGSFSTLEIQRTEQGDSAMYLCASSQGILAGDWVEQFFGPGTRLTVL.